The rows below give T cell receptor beta chains drawn from one sample of a study of T-cell memory formation after mild COVID-19. One entry per CDR3 protein, called by TCRdb with MiXCR from the 5' RACE reads. The repertoire holds some 100,000 distinct CDR3 sequences, with 11% as singletons. Material: PBMCs or a T cell subset sorted from them (not recorded which). The source of these receptors is a man aged 18-30 years who had mild COVID-19 (a few samples of this study predate the infection). Cell type and time point are not known. CDR3s include the opening cysteine and the closing phenylalanine or tryptophan. The D gene is left open where the match is weak. Clone sizes are given selectively: once, few, many, or a class where the clone is expanded.

CDR3 length	D gene	clone size	J gene	V gene	CDR3 protein	CDR3 DNA
14	NA	few	TRBJ1-1	TRBV4-1	CASSQVGEWTEAFF	TGCGCCAGCAGCCAAGTGGGGGAGTGGACTGAAGCTTTCTTT
15	NA	many	TRBJ1-2	TRBV7-9	CASSPAGLSNYGYTF	TGTGCCAGCAGTCCCGCGGGGCTGTCTAACTATGGCTACACCTTC
14	TRBD1	few	TRBJ2-7	TRBV6-5	CASSPRTGPYEQYF	TGTGCCAGCAGTCCCCGGACAGGTCCCTACGAGCAGTACTTC
14	NA	many	TRBJ2-3	TRBV6-5	CASSYVGLVDTQYF	TGTGCCAGCAGTTACGTAGGGTTGGTAGATACGCAGTATTTT
15	TRBD1	NA	TRBJ1-1	TRBV7-9	CASSPDLGTATEAFF	TGTGCCAGCAGCCCCGACCTCGGGACAGCCACTGAAGCTTTCTTT
11	NA	few	TRBJ1-1	TRBV2	CASVQNTEAFF	TGTGCCAGCGTCCAGAACACTGAAGCTTTCTTT
15	NA	many	TRBJ2-3	TRBV7-2	CASSPGVLGTDTQYF	TGTGCCAGCAGCCCAGGGGTTTTGGGCACAGATACGCAGTATTTT
15	TRBD1	few	TRBJ2-5	TRBV5-1	CASSFGDRAQETQYF	TGCGCCAGCAGCTTCGGCGACAGGGCCCAAGAGACCCAGTACTTC
15	NA	NA	TRBJ2-7	TRBV4-3	CASSQVRGSLREQYF	TGCGCCAGCAGCCAAGTGAGGGGGTCTCTGCGGGAGCAGTACTTC
19	NA	NA	TRBJ2-6	TRBV23-1	CASPPRGGASGTGANVLTF	TGCGCCAGCCCTCCCCGTGGGGGAGCCTCGGGGACTGGGGCCAACGTCCTGACTTTC
15	TRBD1	NA	TRBJ2-3	TRBV11-2	CASSVVRGPWDTQYF	TGTGCCAGCAGCGTAGTCAGGGGGCCGTGGGATACGCAGTATTTT
17	TRBD1	few	TRBJ1-1	TRBV7-9	CASSPPSAGQVRTEAFF	TGTGCCAGCAGCCCTCCCAGTGCCGGACAGGTGAGGACTGAAGCTTTCTTT
16	NA	few	TRBJ2-1	TRBV6-2/TRBV6-3	CASTLEIASSYNEQFF	TGTGCCAGCACCCTCGAGATCGCAAGCTCCTACAATGAGCAGTTCTTC
16	TRBD2	few	TRBJ2-3	TRBV7-9	CASSHPLAGGPDTQYF	TGTGCCAGCAGTCACCCCCTAGCGGGGGGGCCAGATACGCAGTATTTT
16	TRBD2	NA	TRBJ2-4	TRBV12-3/TRBV12-4	CASSFPGGIAKNIQYF	TGTGCCAGCAGTTTTCCGGGGGGGATAGCCAAAAACATTCAGTACTTC
17	TRBD2	NA	TRBJ2-1	TRBV9	CASSGRTSASSYNEQFF	TGTGCCAGCAGCGGGCGGACTAGCGCTAGCTCCTACAATGAGCAGTTCTTC
16	NA	NA	TRBJ2-7	TRBV29-1	CSVASTLAGGLSEQYF	TGCAGCGTTGCAAGCACCTTGGCAGGAGGGTTGTCCGAGCAGTACTTC
12	NA	few	TRBJ1-2	TRBV6-5	CASSYSQADYTF	TGTGCCAGCAGTTACTCACAGGCGGACTACACCTTC
15	NA	many	TRBJ2-2	TRBV7-3	CASSSGLSNTGELFF	TGTGCCAGCAGCTCGGGACTGTCGAACACCGGGGAGCTGTTTTTT
15	NA	NA	TRBJ1-5	TRBV7-2	CASSLEGWGQQPQHF	TGTGCCAGCAGCTTAGAGGGGTGGGGGCAGCAGCCCCAGCATTTT
15	TRBD1	few	TRBJ1-2	TRBV27	CASFKGGQRYYGYTF	TGTGCCAGCTTTAAGGGGGGACAGCGGTACTATGGCTACACCTTC
13	NA	few	TRBJ2-7	TRBV7-9	CASSSPGAYEQYF	TGTGCCAGCAGCTCTCCAGGGGCCTACGAGCAGTACTTC
13	NA	few	TRBJ2-3	TRBV11-2	CASSLFSSDTQYF	TGTGCCAGCAGCTTGTTCAGCTCGGATACGCAGTATTTT
14	NA	few	TRBJ1-2	TRBV12-3/TRBV12-4	CASSHGQGPYGYTF	TGTGCCAGCAGCCACGGACAAGGACCTTATGGCTACACCTTC
14	NA	NA	TRBJ1-2	TRBV15	CATSKKEFGYGYTF	TGTGCCACCAGCAAAAAGGAATTTGGCTATGGCTACACCTTC
15	NA	NA	TRBJ2-3	TRBV5-1	CASSLGEIGTDTQYF	TGCGCCAGCAGCTTGGGGGAAATAGGCACAGATACGCAGTATTTT
15	NA	few	TRBJ2-3	TRBV24-1	CATSDQNRRTDTQYF	TGTGCCACCAGTGATCAGAACCGACGCACAGATACGCAGTATTTT
14	TRBD1	NA	TRBJ1-2	TRBV7-8	CASSFGQGPYGYTF	TGTGCCAGCAGCTTCGGACAGGGCCCTTATGGCTACACCTTC
14	NA	few	TRBJ2-5	TRBV5-6	CASSLPRGQETQYF	TGTGCCAGCAGCTTACCTAGGGGCCAAGAGACCCAGTACTTC
15	TRBD1	many	TRBJ1-2	TRBV7-9	CASSPQQGSSSGYTF	TGTGCCAGCAGCCCACAACAGGGGAGCTCCTCTGGCTACACCTTC
14	NA	NA	TRBJ2-1	TRBV7-3	CASSPVGQYNEQFF	TGTGCCAGCAGCCCCGTAGGACAGTACAATGAGCAGTTCTTC
13	NA	NA	TRBJ2-4	TRBV10-3	CAISESIEAIQYF	TGTGCCATCAGTGAGTCGATCGAGGCCATTCAGTACTTC
16	TRBD2	many	TRBJ2-5	TRBV6-5	CASTHLAGEGQETQYF	TGTGCCAGCACCCATCTAGCGGGGGAGGGTCAAGAGACCCAGTACTTC
12	NA	NA	TRBJ1-2	TRBV6-2/TRBV6-3	CASRERNYGYTF	TGTGCCAGCAGAGAGAGGAACTATGGCTACACCTTC
12	NA	NA	TRBJ1-1	TRBV13	CASFPRGAEAFF	TGTGCCAGCTTTCCCCGGGGGGCTGAAGCTTTCTTT
15	NA	few	TRBJ1-5	TRBV21-1	CASSKSLDSNQPQHF	TGTGCCAGCAGCAAATCCCTGGACAGTAATCAGCCCCAGCATTTT
15	NA	NA	TRBJ2-7	TRBV19	CASGIGTSFFYEQYF	TGTGCCAGCGGGATTGGGACGTCATTTTTCTACGAGCAGTACTTC
17	TRBD2	NA	TRBJ2-1	TRBV10-3	CAISDGLAGPGWSEQFF	TGTGCCATCAGTGATGGGTTAGCGGGGCCCGGATGGAGTGAGCAGTTCTTC
13	NA	NA	TRBJ2-3	TRBV29-1	CSVLYVRTDTQYF	TGCAGCGTCCTTTACGTCCGCACAGATACGCAGTATTTT
15	TRBD2	NA	TRBJ2-5	TRBV9	CASSVGSAGYETQYF	TGTGCCAGCAGCGTAGGGTCAGCGGGGTACGAGACCCAGTACTTC
15	TRBD1	NA	TRBJ1-2	TRBV27	CASSTGQGNLYGYTF	TGTGCCAGCAGTACCGGACAGGGCAACCTCTATGGCTACACCTTC
13	NA	few	TRBJ1-1	TRBV7-6	CASSTTGYTEAFF	TGTGCCAGCAGCACAACAGGGTACACTGAAGCTTTCTTT
16	TRBD1	many	TRBJ2-1	TRBV27	CASRPLRDRRYNEQFF	TGTGCCAGCAGACCCCTCCGGGACAGACGATACAATGAGCAGTTCTTC
15	TRBD2	many	TRBJ2-3	TRBV4-3	CASSPSGAGGHTQYF	TGCGCCAGCAGCCCCTCGGGGGCGGGGGGCCATACGCAGTATTTT
14	NA	NA	TRBJ2-7	TRBV7-2	CASSLVGGPYEQYF	TGTGCCAGCAGCTTAGTGGGCGGCCCCTACGAGCAGTACTTC
14	NA	once	TRBJ1-1	TRBV7-9	CASSLKGPNTEAFF	TGTGCCAGCAGCTTAAAGGGCCCGAACACTGAAGCTTTCTTT
13	TRBD1	NA	TRBJ2-3	TRBV28	CASSFQGDDTQYF	TGTGCCAGCAGTTTCCAGGGGGACGATACGCAGTATTTT
15	NA	few	TRBJ1-5	TRBV12-3/TRBV12-4	CARTSGGRGDQPQHF	TGTGCCCGCACTTCTGGGGGCAGGGGAGATCAGCCCCAGCATTTT